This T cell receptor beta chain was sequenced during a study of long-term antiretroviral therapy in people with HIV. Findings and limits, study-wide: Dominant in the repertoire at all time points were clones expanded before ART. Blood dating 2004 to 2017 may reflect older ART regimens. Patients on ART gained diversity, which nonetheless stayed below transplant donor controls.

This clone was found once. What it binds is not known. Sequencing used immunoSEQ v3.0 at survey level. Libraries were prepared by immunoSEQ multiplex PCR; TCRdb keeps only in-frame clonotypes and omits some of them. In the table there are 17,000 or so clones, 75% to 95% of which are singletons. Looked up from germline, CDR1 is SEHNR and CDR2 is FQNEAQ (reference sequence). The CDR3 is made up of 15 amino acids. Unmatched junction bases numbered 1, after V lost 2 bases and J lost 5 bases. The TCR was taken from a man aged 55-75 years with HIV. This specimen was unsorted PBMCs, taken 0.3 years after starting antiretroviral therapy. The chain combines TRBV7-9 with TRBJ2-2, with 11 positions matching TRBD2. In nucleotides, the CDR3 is TGTGCCAGCAGCTTAACTAGCGGGGGAACCGGGGAGCTGTTTTTT. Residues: CASSLTSGGTGELFF.